This note documents a single T cell receptor beta chain sequence. The entry originates in a study of blood T cell repertoires in COVID-19. Study details: Sites across the United States, Italy and Spain contributed samples from acute and convalescent COVID-19. From T cells, B-cell-depleted T cells, or PBMCs came the material, which was cDNA or gDNA.

In the authors' methods: Nucleated cell counts were estimated from reference gene primer amplification. The repertoire was sequenced with immunoSEQ multiplex PCR; TCRdb's copy has only in-frame clones and lacks some. The V and J calls and clone size are taken from that table; D and trimming were inferred from the DNA. This sample has 20,000 to 25,000 clones; about nine tenths occur once, and the top ten carry roughly 3.5%. Input material: peripheral blood. This clonotype was obtained from a man aged 50 to 60 with active COVID-19.

The CDR3 bases are TGCGCCAGCAGCCAGGTGGCGGGGGGGAACGATCAGCCCCAGCATTTT. As protein: CASSQVAGGNDQPQHF. This chain links TRBV4-1 with TRBJ1-5; perhaps TRBD1 as D (5 bases). V lost 3 bases to trimming and J lost 5 bases, with 17 bases between them. The V gene's germline CDR1 is MGHRA and CDR2 YSYEKL. CDR3 length: 16 residues.